The next 15 T cell receptor beta chains were all read from a single sample in a study of T cells in Graves' hyperthyroidism and ophthalmopathy. Amplified regions were TCR beta CDR3 sequences from RNA transcripts. When the TCR CDR3 underwent first-round RT-PCR, the HTBI primer set was used. TCRdb re-derived calls from the multiplex PCR reads in MiXCR, one entry per CDR3 protein. Among approximately 720,000 distinct CDR3 sequences, under 20% were seen once, and the ten largest hold over 15%. The sequencing input was blood. These receptors all stem from a woman in her 50s with Graves' hyperthyroidism that later progressed to Graves' ophthalmopathy.

The chain has TRBV7-9 and TRBJ1-4; 9 nucleotides align to TRBD1. The CDR3 is 17 residues long. Germline-derived CDR1 and CDR2 are SEHNR and FQNEAQ (reference sequence). V shed 3 bases, J shed 3 bases, and the junction held 8 bases outside the gene matches. The CDR3 here is CASSFRGQGPANEKLFF. In DNA, the CDR3 is TGTGCCAGCAGCTTCCGTGGACAGGGGCCAGCTAATGAAAAACTGTTTTTT.

This clonotype was counted only a few times. The V and J genes are TRBV25-1 and TRBJ2-3, with 8 bases matching TRBD2. With V trimmed by 2 bases and J by 2 bases, 12 bases remained unmatched. The CDR3 spans 18 residues. Germline lookup yields CDR1 MGHDK and CDR2 SYGVNS. The CDR3 DNA reads TGTGCCAGCAGTGAACCCACCCTCCGTAGCGGGAACACAGATACGCAGTATTTT. This codes for CASSEPTLRSGNTDTQYF.

This clonotype was detected ten times or more. The chain has TRBV3-1 and TRBJ2-7, with D tentatively TRBD2 (5 bases). The CDR3 length is 15 residues. Germline lookup yields CDR1 LGHDT and CDR2 YNNKEL (reference sequence). Trimming pared 0 bases from V and 1 base from J, leaving 10 bases between. This CDR3 is CASSQDWSGSYEQYF. In DNA, the CDR3 is TGTGCCAGCAGCCAAGATTGGTCGGGATCCTACGAGCAGTACTTC.

The V gene is TRBV20-1, the J gene TRBJ1-1; the D is unclear. The CDR3 consists of 12 residues. The V and J ends lost 3 bases and 4 bases respectively, with 9 bases between them. Germline-derived CDR1 and CDR2 are DFQATT and SNEGSKA (reference sequence). Written as DNA, the CDR3 is TGCAGTGCTAGTAGGCGGGGCACTGAAGCTTTCTTT. Translated: CSASRRGTEAFF.

This rearrangement joins TRBV19 to TRBJ2-7; 10 nucleotides align to TRBD1. This CDR3 is 13 amino acids long. V shed 8 bases and J 6 bases; nucleotides not matched to a gene: 7. The germline V gene encodes CDR1 LNHDA and CDR2 SQIVND (reference sequence). As DNA, the CDR3 is TGTGCCAGTGGTTGGGACAGGGGAACCGAGCAGTACTTC. It encodes CASGWDRGTEQYF. Based on the CDR3 plus reference TRBV19 and TRBJ2-7, the full variable domain is DGGITQSPKYLFRKEGQNVTLSCEQNLNHDAMYWYRQDPGQGLRLIYYSQIVNDFQKGDIAEGYSVSREKKESFPLTVTSAQKNPTAFYLCASGWDRGTEQYFGPGTRLTVT.

In its sample, this clonotype was seen a few times. The rearrangement joins TRBV4-1 to TRBJ2-1; TRBD2 matches 8 bases. This CDR3 is 16 amino acids long. Germline-derived CDR1 and CDR2 are MGHRA and YSYEKL. With 1 base clipped from V and 4 bases from J, the junction kept 6 bases outside the gene matches. CDR3 in amino acids: CASSQASGGDYNEQFF. For the CDR3, the DNA is TGCGCCAGCAGCCAAGCCAGCGGGGGCGATTACAATGAGCAGTTCTTC.

This clonotype appeared many times. This chain links TRBV20-1 with TRBJ1-5, with D perhaps matching TRBD1 (5 bases). Germline CDR1 and CDR2: DFQATT and SNEGSKA (reference sequence). This CDR3 is 15 amino acids long. Trimming took 5 bases from V and 0 from J, leaving 14 bases between them. The CDR3 region is CSAQGSAYSNQPQHF. The CDR3 region has the DNA TGCAGTGCTCAGGGATCGGCTTATAGCAATCAGCCCCAGCATTTT.

As regards this clonotype: The junction differs from germline at one of its ends, possibly a read error. The rearrangement joins TRBV7-2 to TRBJ2-7, with D perhaps being TRBD1 or TRBD2 (5 bases each). The CDR3 runs to 14 residues. CDR1 and CDR2 (germline): SGHTA, FQGNSA. The CDR3 here is CASRLDRGSSEQYF. CDR3 sequence (DNA): TGTGCCAGCAGATTAGATCGGGGCTCCAGCGAGCAGTACTTC.

The chain carries TRBV6-2 or TRBV6-3 and TRBJ2-3; D call uncertain. This CDR3 has 14 amino acids. CDR1 MNHEY and CDR2 SVGEGT come from the germline V gene. The V gene lost 6 bases and the J gene lost 2 bases, with 12 bases spanning the gap. The CDR3 bases are TGTGCCAGCAGCTCTAGGGATCACACAGATACGCAGTATTTT. Amino acid sequence: CASSSRDHTDTQYF.

The table lists this clonotype with many counts. The V call is TRBV7-9, the J call TRBJ1-1; no firm D call. The CDR3 has 13 residues. Germline V CDR1 and CDR2: SEHNR, FQNEAQ (reference sequence). V was trimmed by 3 bases and J by 3 bases, leaving 8 bases between them. DNA for the CDR3: TGTGCCAGCAGCTTCGTTGAGGACACTGAAGCTTTCTTT. It is translated as CASSFVEDTEAFF.

This clonotype was seen many times. The chain carries TRBV30 and TRBJ1-1; D possibly corresponds to TRBD1 (6 bases). The CDR3 is 14 residues long. Trimming removed 4 bases from V and 1 base from J, with 13 bases in between. CDR1 GTSNPN and CDR2 SVGIG come from the germline V gene (reference sequence). The CDR3 nucleotides read TGTGCCTGGACAAAATCGACAGGGAACACTGAAGCTTTCTTT. It codes for CAWTKSTGNTEAFF.

This clonotype was seen at least ten times. V is TRBV20-1 and J is TRBJ1-1; D is uncertain. The CDR3 has 13 amino acids. Germline values: CDR1 DFQATT, CDR2 SNEGSKA (reference sequence). Trimming took off 5 bases at V and 3 bases at J, with 13 bases between the two ends. The DNA of the CDR3 is TGCAGTGCTGGAGGGTCGGCGGACACTGAAGCTTTCTTT. It translates to CSAGGSADTEAFF.

The J gene is TRBJ1-1, the V gene TRBV5-1; 7 bases agree with TRBD1. The germline CDR1 and CDR2 sequences are SGHRS and YFSETQ. The CDR3 length is 14 residues. The V gene end was trimmed by 5 bases and the J gene end by 7 bases; junction bases not matched to a gene: 11. The CDR3 DNA is TGCGCCAGCAGGGGGATTGGGACAGCGGTTGAAGCTTTCTTT. As protein: CASRGIGTAVEAFF.

This clonotype was observed at least ten times. The chain recombines TRBV2 with TRBJ1-1, with D possibly matching TRBD1 (5 bases). Germline assignment: CDR1 SNHLY and CDR2 FYNNEI. CDR3 length: 17 amino acids. Trimming cost V 6 bases and J 1 base, with 21 bases left between them. The CDR3 bases are TGTGCCAGCAGCGGCTCCCTAGGGGCCCCAAAGAACACTGAAGCTTTCTTT. This sequence encodes CASSGSLGAPKNTEAFF. The whole variable domain, remainder taken from reference TRBV2 and TRBJ1-1, is EPEVTQTPSHQVTQMGQEVILRCVPISNHLYFYWYRQILGQKVEFLVSFYNNEISEKSEIFDDQFSVERPDGSNFTLKIRSTKLEDSAMYFCASSGSLGAPKNTEAFFGQGTRLTVV.

V gene TRBV5-4 combines with J gene TRBJ1-2; TRBD1 matches 7 bases. Unmatched junction bases numbered 13, after V lost 4 bases and J lost 4 bases. The CDR3 length is 16 residues. Germline V gene sequence: CDR1 SGHNT, CDR2 YYREEE (reference sequence). The CDR3 is CASSRGRQGVGYGYTF. The DNA of the CDR3 is TGTGCCAGCAGCCGAGGTAGACAGGGAGTTGGCTATGGCTACACCTTC.